Listed below are T cell receptor beta chains from one sample, sequenced in a study of blood T cell repertoires in COVID-19. Clones were read by immunoSEQ multiplex PCR, and TCRdb kept only the in-frame ones, dropping some. Among some 70,000 clones listed, 70% to 90% were seen once. Input material: peripheral blood. These TCRs come from a woman aged 70-85 years with acute or convalescent COVID-19. The CDR3 runs from the conserved cysteine through the conserved F or W. Fields, in order: D gene, J gene, clone size, V gene, CDR3 DNA, CDR3 protein. D genes are given only for firm matches. Only part of the rows carry a size: once, few, many, or a class if the clone is expanded.

D gene: -; J gene: TRBJ1-3; clone size: -; V gene: TRBV4-2; CDR3 DNA: TGTGCCAGCAGCCTGACCATACAGGGTACTGGAAACACCATATATTTT; CDR3 protein: CASSLTIQGTGNTIYF
D gene: -; J gene: TRBJ1-3; clone size: -; V gene: TRBV28; CDR3 DNA: TGTGCCAGCAGTTCGAGGGCTGGAAACACCATATATTTT; CDR3 protein: CASSSRAGNTIYF
D gene: TRBD2; J gene: TRBJ2-3; clone size: few; V gene: TRBV9; CDR3 DNA: TGTGCCAGCAGCGTAGAGGGACTAGCGGCAGATACGCAGTATTTT; CDR3 protein: CASSVEGLAADTQYF
D gene: TRBD1; J gene: TRBJ1-1; clone size: -; V gene: TRBV29-1; CDR3 DNA: TGCAGCGCTACGGACAGGGCGGACACTGAAGCTTTCTTT; CDR3 protein: CSATDRADTEAFF
D gene: -; J gene: TRBJ1-3; clone size: -; V gene: TRBV5-1; CDR3 DNA: TGCGCCAGCAGCTTAGGAGGGGGAAACACCATATATTTT; CDR3 protein: CASSLGGGNTIYF
D gene: -; J gene: TRBJ2-6; clone size: -; V gene: TRBV2; CDR3 DNA: TGTGCCAGCAGTACGACAGTTTACTCTGGGGCCAACGTCCTGACTTTC; CDR3 protein: CASSTTVYSGANVLTF
D gene: TRBD2; J gene: TRBJ2-5; clone size: -; V gene: TRBV27; CDR3 DNA: TGTGCCAGCAGTTTACTCCTTCCTTCCGGGAGGGCCTGGGAGACCCAGTACTTC; CDR3 protein: CASSLLLPSGRAWETQYF
D gene: TRBD1; J gene: TRBJ1-6; clone size: -; V gene: TRBV7-2; CDR3 DNA: TGTGCCAGCAGCCATGGACAGGGGAATTCACCCCTCCACTTT; CDR3 protein: CASSHGQGNSPLHF
D gene: TRBD1; J gene: TRBJ1-5; clone size: -; V gene: TRBV2; CDR3 DNA: TGTGCCAGCAGTGAAACCGACAGGGCCAATCAGCCCCAGCATTTT; CDR3 protein: CASSETDRANQPQHF
D gene: TRBD1; J gene: TRBJ1-2; clone size: -; V gene: TRBV3-1/TRBV3-2; CDR3 DNA: TGTGCCAGCAGCCTCGACAGGGGAGATGGCTACACCTTC; CDR3 protein: CASSLDRGDGYTF
D gene: TRBD1; J gene: TRBJ2-1; clone size: -; V gene: TRBV28; CDR3 DNA: TGTGCCAGCAGTTTAGACAGGGTAGTTACCAATGAGCAGTTCTTC; CDR3 protein: CASSLDRVVTNEQFF
D gene: TRBD2; J gene: TRBJ2-1; clone size: -; V gene: TRBV18; CDR3 DNA: TGTGCCAGCTCACCCGGACTAGCGGGGGACAATGAGCAGTTCTTC; CDR3 protein: CASSPGLAGDNEQFF
D gene: -; J gene: TRBJ1-2; clone size: -; V gene: TRBV24-1; CDR3 DNA: TGTGCCACCAGTGATTCGACAGCGTCCTATGGCTACACCTTC; CDR3 protein: CATSDSTASYGYTF
D gene: TRBD2; J gene: TRBJ2-7; clone size: -; V gene: TRBV5-1; CDR3 DNA: TGCGCCAGCAGCGGTAGCGGGGGCGGCTACGAGCAGTACTTC; CDR3 protein: CASSGSGGGYEQYF
D gene: -; J gene: TRBJ2-7; clone size: -; V gene: TRBV7-9; CDR3 DNA: TGTGCCAGCAGCTTAGATCAGGATTCCTACGAGCAGTACTTC; CDR3 protein: CASSLDQDSYEQYF
D gene: TRBD2; J gene: TRBJ2-5; clone size: -; V gene: TRBV3-1/TRBV3-2; CDR3 DNA: TGTGCCAGCAGCCAAGTTGCGGGAGCGGTAGAGACCCAGTACTTC; CDR3 protein: CASSQVAGAVETQYF
D gene: -; J gene: TRBJ1-1; clone size: few; V gene: TRBV10-3; CDR3 DNA: TGTGCCATCAGTATTGCGGACAGCTCTCAAGCTTTCTTT; CDR3 protein: CAISIADSSQAFF
D gene: TRBD1; J gene: TRBJ1-6; clone size: -; V gene: TRBV27; CDR3 DNA: TGTGCCAGCAGAAGACAGGGGGCAGGCTCCTATAATTCACCCCTCCACTTT; CDR3 protein: CASRRQGAGSYNSPLHF
D gene: -; J gene: TRBJ1-1; clone size: -; V gene: TRBV15; CDR3 DNA: TGTGCCTCCCAACGACAGGCAGGGAACACTGAAGCTTTCTTT; CDR3 protein: CASQRQAGNTEAFF
D gene: -; J gene: TRBJ1-2; clone size: once; V gene: TRBV3-1/TRBV3-2; CDR3 DNA: TGTGCCAGCAGCCAGGGGGCCCGAGCTAACTATGGCTACACCTTC; CDR3 protein: CASSQGARANYGYTF
D gene: -; J gene: TRBJ1-2; clone size: -; V gene: TRBV3-1/TRBV3-2; CDR3 DNA: TGTGCCAGCAGCCCCCTGGGCAGCCTGTATGGCTACACCTTC; CDR3 protein: CASSPLGSLYGYTF
D gene: TRBD1; J gene: TRBJ2-5; clone size: -; V gene: TRBV11-2; CDR3 DNA: TGTGCCAGCAGCCAGGACAGGGTACAGTACTTC; CDR3 protein: CASSQDRVQYF
D gene: -; J gene: TRBJ1-3; clone size: -; V gene: TRBV7-9; CDR3 DNA: TGTGCCAGCAGCTTAACGGGAAGCGGAAACACCATATATTTT; CDR3 protein: CASSLTGSGNTIYF
D gene: -; J gene: TRBJ1-1; clone size: -; V gene: TRBV7-7; CDR3 DNA: TGTGCTAGCAGTTTCTCGAGAGACACTGAAGCTTTCTTT; CDR3 protein: CASSFSRDTEAFF
D gene: -; J gene: TRBJ1-1; clone size: -; V gene: TRBV24-1; CDR3 DNA: TGTGCCACCAGTAAGGGACACGGCACTGAAGCTTTCTTT; CDR3 protein: CATSKGHGTEAFF
D gene: TRBD1; J gene: TRBJ1-2; clone size: -; V gene: TRBV29-1; CDR3 DNA: TGCAGCGTTGTCCACAGGGGAGAACTCTATGGCTACACCTTC; CDR3 protein: CSVVHRGELYGYTF
D gene: TRBD1; J gene: TRBJ1-2; clone size: few; V gene: TRBV15; CDR3 DNA: TGTGCCACTGAGACAGGGGCGGGATATGGCTACACCTTC; CDR3 protein: CATETGAGYGYTF
D gene: -; J gene: TRBJ1-2; clone size: -; V gene: TRBV6-2/TRBV6-3; CDR3 DNA: TGTGCCAGCAGTCCGTCCCCGGGGAGCCATGGCTACACCTTC; CDR3 protein: CASSPSPGSHGYTF
D gene: TRBD2; J gene: TRBJ2-1; clone size: few; V gene: TRBV5-4; CDR3 DNA: TGTGCCAGCAGCACCCAAGCGGGGGGCTACAATGAGCAGTTCTTC; CDR3 protein: CASSTQAGGYNEQFF
D gene: TRBD1; J gene: TRBJ2-2; clone size: -; V gene: TRBV3-1/TRBV3-2; CDR3 DNA: TGTGCCAGCAGTCGCCTCGGGACAGGGGGCGTGGGCGGGGAGCTGTTTTTT; CDR3 protein: CASSRLGTGGVGGELFF
D gene: TRBD1; J gene: TRBJ1-1; clone size: -; V gene: TRBV7-8; CDR3 DNA: TGTGCCAGCAGCTGGAGCGGGACAGGGCGGAACACTGAAGCTTTCTTT; CDR3 protein: CASSWSGTGRNTEAFF
D gene: -; J gene: TRBJ1-2; clone size: -; V gene: TRBV7-8; CDR3 DNA: TGTGCCAGCAGCTTAATGGGGATGAGTCAGGGGTATGGCTACACCTTC; CDR3 protein: CASSLMGMSQGYGYTF
D gene: -; J gene: TRBJ1-3; clone size: -; V gene: TRBV2; CDR3 DNA: TGTGCCAGCAGTGATAGTCGAAGGGGCCCTGGAAACACCATATATTTT; CDR3 protein: CASSDSRRGPGNTIYF
D gene: TRBD2; J gene: TRBJ2-7; clone size: -; V gene: TRBV18; CDR3 DNA: TGTGCCAGCTCCCCTGGACTAGCGGGGCTGGGGGAGCAGTACTTC; CDR3 protein: CASSPGLAGLGEQYF
D gene: -; J gene: TRBJ2-5; clone size: -; V gene: TRBV4-3; CDR3 DNA: TGCGCCAGCAGCCCCCAGGGTGGGGGGGAGACCCAGTACTTC; CDR3 protein: CASSPQGGGETQYF
D gene: -; J gene: TRBJ1-5; clone size: once; V gene: TRBV9; CDR3 DNA: TGTGCCAGCAGCGTAGCGGGGAGCAATCAGCCCCAGCATTTT; CDR3 protein: CASSVAGSNQPQHF
D gene: -; J gene: TRBJ2-1; clone size: -; V gene: TRBV5-1; CDR3 DNA: TGCGCCAGCAGCTTGGGAGGACTAGGGGGGAGTGAGCAGTTCTTC; CDR3 protein: CASSLGGLGGSEQFF
D gene: TRBD2; J gene: TRBJ2-1; clone size: -; V gene: TRBV9; CDR3 DNA: TGTGCCAGCAGCGTGGGGCTAGCGGCCTACAATGAGCAGTTCTTC; CDR3 protein: CASSVGLAAYNEQFF
D gene: -; J gene: TRBJ1-6; clone size: -; V gene: TRBV5-1; CDR3 DNA: TGCGCCAGCAGCTTGGAGGTCGCGAGGGATTCACCCCTCCACTTT; CDR3 protein: CASSLEVARDSPLHF
D gene: -; J gene: TRBJ1-4; clone size: -; V gene: TRBV29-1; CDR3 DNA: TGCAGCGTTGAAGAGGGGCAGGAAAAACTGTTTTTT; CDR3 protein: CSVEEGQEKLFF
D gene: TRBD2; J gene: TRBJ2-7; clone size: -; V gene: TRBV9; CDR3 DNA: TGTGCCAGCAGCGTAGGGTCAGCGGGACCCTACGAGCAGTACTTC; CDR3 protein: CASSVGSAGPYEQYF
D gene: -; J gene: TRBJ2-5; clone size: -; V gene: TRBV9; CDR3 DNA: TGTGCCAGCAGCCGCGGGGCAGCGCCCGACCCGCAGTACTTC; CDR3 protein: CASSRGAAPDPQYF
D gene: -; J gene: TRBJ2-1; clone size: -; V gene: TRBV5-8; CDR3 DNA: TGTGCCAGCAGGTGGGGGCAACCATACAATGAGCAGTTCTTC; CDR3 protein: CASRWGQPYNEQFF
D gene: TRBD1; J gene: TRBJ1-6; clone size: -; V gene: TRBV28; CDR3 DNA: TGTGCCAGCAGTTCACCGGGACAGGGGTTCTTGGACGGCTCCTATAATTCACCCCTCCACTTT; CDR3 protein: CASSSPGQGFLDGSYNSPLHF
D gene: -; J gene: TRBJ1-3; clone size: -; V gene: TRBV9; CDR3 DNA: TGTGCCAGCAGCGTAGAGGCGGGCTCTGGAAACACCATATATTTT; CDR3 protein: CASSVEAGSGNTIYF
D gene: -; J gene: TRBJ2-3; clone size: -; V gene: TRBV28; CDR3 DNA: TGTGCCAGCAGTCTCCGACAAGGGGCCGCAGATACGCAGTATTTT; CDR3 protein: CASSLRQGAADTQYF
D gene: -; J gene: TRBJ1-1; clone size: -; V gene: TRBV5-4; CDR3 DNA: TGTGCCAGCAGCCCCGGACAGAGTAACACTGAAGCTTTCTTT; CDR3 protein: CASSPGQSNTEAFF
D gene: TRBD2; J gene: TRBJ2-1; clone size: -; V gene: TRBV7-7; CDR3 DNA: TGTGCTAGCAGCTTGGGACTAGCGAGCTCCTACAATGAGCAGTTCTTC; CDR3 protein: CASSLGLASSYNEQFF
D gene: -; J gene: TRBJ1-1; clone size: -; V gene: TRBV6-4; CDR3 DNA: TGTGCCAGCAGTGAAAGTTATGCGTCGAACACTGAAGCTTTCTTT; CDR3 protein: CASSESYASNTEAFF
D gene: -; J gene: TRBJ2-7; clone size: once; V gene: TRBV18; CDR3 DNA: TGTGCCAGCTCCGCAAAGGAGGCGGGCGAGCAGTACTTC; CDR3 protein: CASSAKEAGEQYF
D gene: -; J gene: TRBJ1-5; clone size: -; V gene: TRBV19; CDR3 DNA: TGTGCCAGTAAGGGGTTTAATCAGCCCCAGCATTTT; CDR3 protein: CASKGFNQPQHF
D gene: -; J gene: TRBJ1-4; clone size: once; V gene: TRBV7-6; CDR3 DNA: TGTGCCAGCAGCTATACAGGGAATGAAAAACTGTTTTTT; CDR3 protein: CASSYTGNEKLFF
D gene: -; J gene: TRBJ1-4; clone size: -; V gene: TRBV12-5; CDR3 DNA: TGTGCTAGTGGTTTGTTCTCGGGAGGGACTAATGAAAAACTGTTTTTT; CDR3 protein: CASGLFSGGTNEKLFF